The rows below give T cell receptor beta chains drawn from one sample of a study of graft-versus-host responses after intestinal transplantation. These receptors' antigens are unknown. TCRdb keeps only in-frame clones here, not all; method: immunoSEQ multiplex PCR. The table has 130,000 to 150,000 clones, about nine tenths seen once. The sequencing used unstimulated CD4+ T cells sorted from spleen or lymph node cells, collected before intestinal transplant. These receptors originate from a human donor who received an intestinal transplant. Each CDR3 is given with its conserved first and last residue. The D gene is left open where the match is weak. Clone size is shown for a subset of rows, as once, few, many or a class of expanded clone.

>NA|TRBD1|TRBJ2-1|TRBV4-1
TGCGCCAGCAGCCAAGGTGGGACAGCTTTCTCCTACAATGAGCAGTTCTTC
CASSQGGTAFSYNEQFF
>NA|NA|TRBJ1-1|TRBV6-5
TGTGCCAGCAGTTACCGCGACGTAGGCCTTGAAGCTTTCTTT
CASSYRDVGLEAFF
>NA|TRBD1|TRBJ2-7|TRBV5-1
TGCGCCAGCAGCTTGGGGCGGACAGGTGACATATACGAGCAGTACTTC
CASSLGRTGDIYEQYF
>once|NA|TRBJ1-1|TRBV25-1
TGTGCCAGCAGTGATGGGGCAGGGAACACTGAAGCTTTCTTT
CASSDGAGNTEAFF
>NA|TRBD2|TRBJ2-3|TRBV5-4
TGTGCCGGCGGACTAGCGGGAGCAGATACGCAGTATTTT
CAGGLAGADTQYF
>NA|NA|TRBJ2-2|TRBV5-1
TGCGCCAGCAGCTTGGGTGGTGGTAAGAACACCGGGGAGCTGTTTTTT
CASSLGGGKNTGELFF
>NA|NA|TRBJ2-6|TRBV5-1
TGCGCCAGCAGCTTTGACAGGACCGGGGCCAACGTCCTGACTTTC
CASSFDRTGANVLTF
>NA|NA|TRBJ2-7|TRBV25-1
TGTGCCAGCAGTGAGGACTTCTACGAGCAGTACTTC
CASSEDFYEQYF
>NA|NA|TRBJ2-2|TRBV7-3
TGTGCCAGCAGCCCAATCCCCACCGGGGAGCTGTTTTTT
CASSPIPTGELFF
>NA|NA|TRBJ1-1|TRBV7-9
TGTGCCAGCACCCCGCGACAGGCCAAAAACACTGAAGCTTTCTTT
CASTPRQAKNTEAFF
>NA|NA|TRBJ1-4|TRBV11-2
TGTGCCAGCAGCCGACTGGCATCCGGCACAACTAATGAAAAACTGTTTTTT
CASSRLASGTTNEKLFF
>NA|TRBD1|TRBJ1-2|TRBV6-5
TGTGCCAGCATCTTCCTGAGACAGGGCCGCTATGGCTACACCTTC
CASIFLRQGRYGYTF
>once|NA|TRBJ1-4|TRBV9
TGTGCCAGCAGCCCCCGAGCTAATGAAAAACTGTTTTTT
CASSPRANEKLFF
>NA|NA|TRBJ2-5|TRBV7-3
TGTGCCAGCAGCTTTGACGGGCAAGAGACCCAGTACTTC
CASSFDGQETQYF
>NA|NA|TRBJ2-1|TRBV5-1
TGCGCCAGCAGCTTGGAGGGGGTCTACGAGCAGTTCTTC
CASSLEGVYEQFF
>NA|NA|TRBJ2-5|TRBV6-6
TGTGCCAGCAGTTACGGGGGTCGGTTAGAGACCCAGTACTTC
CASSYGGRLETQYF
>NA|TRBD1|TRBJ1-2|TRBV7-9
TGTGCCAGCAGGCGGGACAGCTATGGCTACACCTTC
CASRRDSYGYTF
>NA|NA|TRBJ2-4|TRBV5-6
TGTGCCAGCAGCCGATTCTACAGGGATAACATTCAGTACTTC
CASSRFYRDNIQYF
>NA|TRBD2|TRBJ2-1|TRBV27
TGTGCCAGCAGTGGGACTAGCGGGAGGTACAATGAGCAGTTCTTC
CASSGTSGRYNEQFF
>NA|NA|TRBJ1-6|TRBV7-9
TGTGCCAGCAGCTTGGGTACAGGGTTATCGAATAATTCACCCCTCCACTTT
CASSLGTGLSNNSPLHF
>NA|NA|TRBJ2-3|TRBV5-1
TGCGCCAGCAGCTTGGAACAGGGTTCGAGCACAGATACGCAGTATTTT
CASSLEQGSSTDTQYF
>NA|NA|TRBJ2-1|TRBV12-5
TGTGCTAGTGGTTTGGTACTAGATGGTAGCTTCAATGAGCAGTTCTTC
CASGLVLDGSFNEQFF
>NA|TRBD2|TRBJ2-3|TRBV4-3
TGCGCCAGCAGTCGACGACTAGCGGGATCCCTACCGGGGACAGATACGCAGTATTTT
CASSRRLAGSLPGTDTQYF
>NA|NA|TRBJ2-1|TRBV29-1
TGCAGCGTTGTCACATACGAATACAATGAGCAGTTCTTC
CSVVTYEYNEQFF
>NA|TRBD1|TRBJ2-1|TRBV15
TGTGCCACCAGCAGGGTCCGACAGGGGGTATACAATGAGCAGTTCTTC
CATSRVRQGVYNEQFF
>NA|NA|TRBJ2-1|TRBV7-9
TGTGCCAGCAGCTCGGGGGGACAGGCCGGGGTCTGGAATGAGCAGTTCTTC
CASSSGGQAGVWNEQFF
>NA|NA|TRBJ2-6|TRBV5-1
TGCGCCAGCAGCTCGACAGTCTCTGGGGCCAACGTCCTGACTTTC
CASSSTVSGANVLTF
>NA|NA|TRBJ2-7|TRBV6-1
TGTGCCAGCAGTGAGGGGGGGGCTCGGGACGAGCAGTACTTC
CASSEGGARDEQYF
>NA|NA|TRBJ1-3|TRBV28
TGTGCCAGCAGTTCGGGGCTTGGAAACACCATATATTTT
CASSSGLGNTIYF